This T cell receptor (beta chain) derives from a study of CD8+ T cells in alopecia areata. Following RNA extraction, reverse transcription yielded cDNA that acted as the sequencing template. The protocol was immunoSEQ multiplex PCR, while the TCRdb copy is restricted to in-frame clones and leaves out a portion. The data contain approximately 210,000 clones, 60% of them singletons. Looked up from germline, CDR1 is SGHDT and CDR2 is YYEEEE. The ends were cut back, 0 bases at V and 0 bases at J, with 9 bases in the middle. The CDR3 is 16 amino acids. Treatment defined: oral pan-JAK inhibitor, 5-10 mg twice daily.

The sequence was collected from a human donor with alopecia areata. The specimen was CD4+ T cells sorted from blood, collected at week 24, from a patient treated with tofacitinib. This rearrangement joins TRBV5-6 to TRBJ2-2; D is possibly TRBD1 (5 bases). DNA for the CDR3: TGTGCCAGCAGCTTGGACAGGAGCGCGAACACCGGGGAGCTGTTTTTT. Amino acid sequence: CASSLDRSANTGELFF.